The 9 T cell receptor beta chains below all came from one sample that was sequenced in a study of immune reconstitution after stem cell transplant in scleroderma. TCRdb reprocessed the RT-PCR reads via MiXCR and lists one record per CDR3 protein. The data hold roughly 1,900 distinct CDR3 sequences, with 3% to 4% observed a single time. Collection of the sample occurred before or after autologous hematopoietic stem cell transplantation (not recorded which). The receptors were gathered from a male donor with systemic sclerosis.

Judged by abundance, this clonotype is medium-sized. The chain recombines TRBV5-1 with TRBJ2-7, with 7 bases matching TRBD1. Germline V gives CDR1 SGHRS, CDR2 YFSETQ. The CDR3 totals 14 residues. V lost 0 bases and J lost 3; bases outside the gene matches: 3. The CDR3 is CASSLATGVYEQYF. CDR3 nucleotides: TGCGCCAGCAGCTTGGCCACAGGGGTCTACGAGCAGTACTTC. Full variable domain (remainder filled in from reference TRBV5-1 and TRBJ2-7): KAGVTQTPRYLIKTRGQQVTLSCSPISGHRSVSWYQQTPGQGLQFLFEYFSETQRNKGNFPGRFSGRQFSNSRSEMNVSTLELGDSALYLCASSLATGVYEQYFGPGTRLTVT.

This clonotype is deemed medium-sized. The rearrangement uses TRBV19 and TRBJ2-7; D is unresolved. Per the germline V gene, CDR1 is LNHDA and CDR2 is SQIVND (reference sequence). The length of the CDR3 is 13 residues. V was shortened by 1 base and J by 2 bases, with 6 bases between the two germline ends. CDR3 in amino acids: CASSIAAPYEQYF. The CDR3 DNA reads TGTGCCAGTAGTATAGCTGCCCCCTACGAGCAGTACTTC.

Sample share makes this clonotype medium-sized. This rearrangement joins TRBV12-3 or TRBV12-4 to TRBJ1-2; no reliable D call. Trimming pared 5 bases from V and 9 bases from J, leaving 13 bases between. The CDR3 has 12 residues. This CDR3 is CASSALLGRYTF. CDR3 nucleotides: TGTGCCAGCAGTGCCCTCTTGGGTCGCTACACCTTC.

This clonotype is termed medium-sized (0.01 to 0.1%). V and J are TRBV7-8 and TRBJ1-6, with a tentative D call TRBD1 (6 bases). Trimming left V 5 bases short and J 5 bases short, with 10 bases between. Germline CDR1 and CDR2: SGHVS and FQNEAQ. The length of the CDR3 is 14 residues. CDR3: CASSRTVNNSPLHF. The DNA of the CDR3 is TGTGCCAGCAGCCGGACAGTCAATAATTCACCCCTCCACTTT.

By share, this clonotype counts as large (0.1 to 1%). The genes are TRBV29-1 and TRBJ1-4; D gene ambiguous. Germline CDR1 and CDR2: SQVTM and ANQGSEA. The CDR3 is 13 amino acids. V lost 3 bases to trimming and J lost 8 bases, with 13 bases between them. The CDR3 DNA reads as TGCAGCGTTGAGCCCAGTCGCGGGGAAAAACTGTTTTTT. Residues: CSVEPSRGEKLFF.

This clonotype is large in the sample. V gene TRBV6-1 combines with J gene TRBJ1-1; D gene ambiguous. V was pared by 6 bases and J by 4 bases, with 6 bases between. The CDR3 runs to 11 residues. Germline assignment: CDR1 MNHNS and CDR2 SASEGT. The CDR3 sequence: CASRGITEAFF. The CDR3 nucleotides are TGTGCCAGCAGGGGCATCACTGAAGCTTTCTTT.

This clonotype is medium-sized in the sample. The chain links TRBV4-3 to TRBJ2-2; possibly TRBD1 or TRBD2 for D (5 bases each). Germline V lookup: CDR1 LGHNA, CDR2 YSLEER. The CDR3 length is 16 residues. V was clipped by 0 bases and J by 5 bases, with 13 bases between them. The CDR3 reads CASSQDPGSPTGELFF. In DNA, the CDR3 is TGCGCCAGCAGCCAAGATCCAGGGAGCCCAACCGGGGAGCTGTTTTTT.

Sample share makes this clonotype medium-sized. CDR3 sequence reads: CASSGPGSYEQYF. The CDR3 DNA reads as TGTGCCAGCAGTGGGCCTGGTTCCTACGAGCAGTACTTC. The chain couples TRBV2 to TRBJ2-7; no reliable D call. The germline CDR1 and CDR2 sequences are SNHLY and FYNNEI. The CDR3 is made up of 13 amino acids. The ends were cut back, 4 bases at V and 1 base at J, with 8 bases in the middle. The full variable domain, in which reference TRBV2 and TRBJ2-7 provide the parts outside the CDR3, is EPEVTQTPSHQVTQMGQEVILRCVPISNHLYFYWYRQILGQKVEFLVSFYNNEISEKSEIFDDQFSVERPDGSNFTLKIRSTKLEDSAMYFCASSGPGSYEQYFGPGTRLTVT.

By proportion, this clonotype is medium-sized. The chain uses TRBV7-2 and TRBJ2-7, with D hard to call. Germline V gene data show CDR1 as SGHTA and CDR2 as FQGNSA. This CDR3 comprises 12 residues. V lost 5 bases, J lost 4 bases, and 9 bases lay in between. CDR3 DNA sequence: TGTGCCAGCAGCCTGACGGGTTACGAGCAGTACTTC. It specifies CASSLTGYEQYF. The whole variable domain, remainder taken from reference TRBV7-2 and TRBJ2-7, is GAGVSQSPSNKVTEKGKDVELRCDPISGHTALYWYRQSLGQGLEFLIYFQGNSAPDKSGLPSDRFSAERTGGSVSTLTIQRTQQEDSAVYLCASSLTGYEQYFGPGTRLTVT.